These 2 T cell receptor beta chains were all obtained from the same sample, sequenced in a study of beta chain features in type 1 diabetes. Of the isolated RNA, all was reverse transcribed, and so the sequenced material was expressed TCRB transcripts. Assay: immunoSEQ multiplex PCR; the TCRdb copy retains only in-frame clones and omits some. The data show under 400,000 clones, about 19% seen once. Specimen: naive CD4+ T cells from blood. The receptors come from a woman aged 18-29 years in good health.

This clone was seen only a few times. The chain carries TRBV6-1 and TRBJ2-1; TRBD1 is a possible D gene (8 bases). CDR1 is MNHNS, CDR2 SASEGT, per germline. Trimming took off 6 bases at V and 8 bases at J, with 14 bases between the two ends. CDR3 length: 13 amino acids. The CDR3 region has the DNA TGTGCCAGCAGAACAGGGGGGAGGGATGAGCAGTTCTTC. Residues: CASRTGGRDEQFF.

This clone was recorded once. The chain joins TRBV4-2 to TRBJ1-3; no clear D. V shed 4 bases and J shed 7 bases, with 17 bases lying between them. Germline-derived CDR1 and CDR2 are LGHNA and YNFKEQ. The CDR3 spans 15 residues. The CDR3 sequence is CASSPNGPLRNTIYF. CDR3 nucleotide sequence: TGTGCCAGCAGCCCCAATGGGCCCCTCCGTAACACCATATATTTT.